The rows below give T cell receptor beta chains drawn from one sample of a study of graft-versus-host responses after intestinal transplantation. Measured with immunoSEQ multiplex PCR; TCRdb has only the in-frame clones, and not every one. The sample contains 90,000 to 100,000 clones, about 84% of which appear only once. The sample was PBMCs, taken 255 days after intestinal transplant. These receptors were collected from a human patient who received an intestinal transplant, so some T cells may come from the graft donor. Each CDR3 is given with its conserved first and last residue. D genes are given only for firm matches. The size of a clone is reported for some rows only, either as once, few or many, or as a class for expanded clones.

TRBJ1-1	NA	NA	TRBV7-8	TGTGCCAGCAGCTTATACCGACGAGGGGCCATGAACACTGAAGCTTTCTTT	CASSLYRRGAMNTEAFF
TRBJ2-7	NA	NA	TRBV27	TGTGCCAGCAGGCGGTCCGGGGGCTACGAGCAGTACTTC	CASRRSGGYEQYF
TRBJ2-5	NA	NA	TRBV10-3	TGTGCCATCAGTGTGACAGGTGCCGAGACCCAGTACTTC	CAISVTGAETQYF
TRBJ2-2	NA	NA	TRBV7-9	TGTGCCAGCAGCCCTGTAATGTGGGGTGAAGCCGGGGAGCTGTTTTTT	CASSPVMWGEAGELFF
TRBJ2-6	few	TRBD1	TRBV9	TGTGCCAGCAGCTCAACCGGGACAGGGCTAAGCTCTGGGGCCAACGTCCTGACTTTC	CASSSTGTGLSSGANVLTF
TRBJ2-7	NA	TRBD2	TRBV15	TGTGCCACCAGCAGAGATCGGCTAGCGGGAACGTACGAGCAGTACTTC	CATSRDRLAGTYEQYF
TRBJ2-7	NA	TRBD1	TRBV7-9	TGTGCCAGCAGCGCCAGGACAGGGGGAGCCTACGAGCAGTACTTC	CASSARTGGAYEQYF
TRBJ1-2	few	NA	TRBV27	TGTGCCAGCAGTTATGTTTCGTCAGCCTATGGCTACACCTTC	CASSYVSSAYGYTF
TRBJ1-1	NA	NA	TRBV4-1	TGCGCCAGCAGCCAAGCGGTGTCGGGGGGGGCCACTGAAGCTTTCTTT	CASSQAVSGGATEAFF
TRBJ2-5	NA	TRBD2	TRBV7-8	TGTGCCAGCAGCTTAGCTCAGGGAGGGGCTTCGGAGACCCAGTACTTC	CASSLAQGGASETQYF
TRBJ1-4	few	NA	TRBV28	TGTGCCAGCAGTCTCGAGATCCAAGCGGGTTTGGATAGTGAAAAACTGTTTTTT	CASSLEIQAGLDSEKLFF
TRBJ1-1	NA	NA	TRBV28	TGTGCCACTCAAGGCCCCGGGAACACTGAAGCTTTCTTT	CATQGPGNTEAFF
TRBJ2-2	NA	TRBD1	TRBV5-1	TGCGCCAGCAGCTCCAGGGGGCCTGCGAACACCGGGGAGCTGTTTTTT	CASSSRGPANTGELFF
TRBJ2-6	NA	NA	TRBV4-1	TGCGCCAGCAGCCGAGGAGCTGGGGCCAACGTCCTGACTTTC	CASSRGAGANVLTF
TRBJ1-4	NA	NA	TRBV5-1	TGCGCCAGCAGCCCCCGTGGTCCTAATGAAAAACTGTTTTTT	CASSPRGPNEKLFF
TRBJ1-3	NA	NA	TRBV6-1	TGTGCCAGCAGTGACGGCTCTGGAAACACCATATATTTT	CASSDGSGNTIYF
TRBJ2-1	NA	NA	TRBV7-3	TGTGCCAGCAGCCTACAGGCGTACAATGAGCAGTTCTTC	CASSLQAYNEQFF
TRBJ2-2	NA	NA	TRBV6-5	TGTGCCAGCCATCGGGCAGGGCTCACCGGGGAGCTGTTTTTT	CASHRAGLTGELFF
TRBJ1-3	once	NA	TRBV27	TGTGCCAGCAGTTTACAGGGTTCGAGCCCACACACCATATATTTT	CASSLQGSSPHTIYF
TRBJ1-6	NA	NA	TRBV30	TGTGCCTGGAGTGAAGGGGGTAGGAATTCACCCCTCCACTTT	CAWSEGGRNSPLHF
TRBJ1-2	NA	NA	TRBV19	TGTGCCAGTACCCCGTCCATGGGATCTGAGGATGGCTACACCTTC	CASTPSMGSEDGYTF
TRBJ2-7	NA	TRBD2	TRBV6-1	TGTGCCAGCAGCCTAAGTGCGGGGGTCTACGAGCAGTACTTC	CASSLSAGVYEQYF
TRBJ2-2	NA	NA	TRBV5-1	TGCGCCAGCAGCCCCCAGGGGCCGAATCGGGGAGCCGGGGAGCTGTTTTTT	CASSPQGPNRGAGELFF
TRBJ1-6	NA	NA	TRBV7-8	TGTGCCAGCAGCTCCACGACTGATAATTCACCCCTCCACTTT	CASSSTTDNSPLHF
TRBJ2-4	few	NA	TRBV30	TGTGCCTGGAGTGTGGGTCAAAGAAACATTCAGTACTTC	CAWSVGQRNIQYF
TRBJ2-3	NA	NA	TRBV11-2	TGTGCCAGCGCCAGCACAGATACGCAGTATTTT	CASASTDTQYF
TRBJ2-7	NA	TRBD2	TRBV2	TGTGCCAGCAGTGAGCCGTGGAGTGGCGGGAGGGCGTTCTCCTACGAGCAGTACTTC	CASSEPWSGGRAFSYEQYF
TRBJ1-6	NA	NA	TRBV27	TGTGCCAGCAGGACCCGAACGGGGAATTCACCCCTCCACTTT	CASRTRTGNSPLHF
TRBJ1-3	once	TRBD1	TRBV7-7	TGTGCTAGCAGCTTAAGTAAAGGGGACAGGGATTCCTCATGTGATGGTAACACCATATATTTT	CASSLSKGDRDSSCDGNTIYF
TRBJ1-5	NA	NA	TRBV30	TGTGCCTGGAGTGTCGGAGGGCGCGGACAGCCCCAGCATTTT	CAWSVGGRGQPQHF
TRBJ2-7	once	TRBD1	TRBV27	TGTGCCAGCAGTCCCAACACAGGGGGCTTCAACGAGCAGTACTTC	CASSPNTGGFNEQYF
TRBJ1-4	NA	NA	TRBV7-9	TGTGCCAGCAGCCCGACGCCTGGGGAAAAACTGTTTTTT	CASSPTPGEKLFF
TRBJ2-7	NA	TRBD2	TRBV7-9	TGTGCCAGCAGCCTGGGAGGAGTAGCGGGGAACTCCTACGAGCAGTACTTC	CASSLGGVAGNSYEQYF
TRBJ1-2	NA	TRBD1	TRBV6-1	TGTGCCAGCAGTGCCCCGACAGGGGGGAACTATGGCTACACCTTC	CASSAPTGGNYGYTF
TRBJ1-5	NA	NA	TRBV6-6	TGTGCCAGCAGTTCCCGGGAGGGTTTGGGCAATCAGCCCCAGCATTTT	CASSSREGLGNQPQHF
TRBJ2-2	NA	TRBD2	TRBV10-1	TGCGCCAGCAGTGATGGCGCGGGAGGCAACACCGGGGAGCTGTTTTTT	CASSDGAGGNTGELFF
TRBJ2-7	NA	NA	TRBV2	TGTGCCAGCAGCCACCGACCGGGACCACGTGGAACCGAGCAGTACTTC	CASSHRPGPRGTEQYF
TRBJ1-5	NA	NA	TRBV11-2	TGTGCCAGCAGCTTAGCTGGGGTTTCCAATCAGCCCCAGCATTTT	CASSLAGVSNQPQHF
TRBJ1-2	NA	TRBD1	TRBV28	TGTGCCAGCAGTTTATGGGACAGGGAGGACATAGGCACCTTC	CASSLWDREDIGTF
TRBJ2-1	NA	NA	TRBV9	TGTGCCAGCAGCCAAACCGGGACAACTTTTGTGGGGGGTTACAATGAGCAGTTCTTC	CASSQTGTTFVGGYNEQFF
TRBJ2-7	NA	TRBD1	TRBV9	TGTGCCAGCAGCGCCGGGACAGTAGAGAGCTACGAGCAGTACTTC	CASSAGTVESYEQYF
TRBJ1-6	few	NA	TRBV28	TGTGCCAGCAGGCCGGCCTCGGGAAATTCACCCCTCCACTTT	CASRPASGNSPLHF
TRBJ1-5	NA	NA	TRBV28	TGTGCCAGCAGGGGGGGCTGGAATCAGCCCCAGCATTTT	CASRGGWNQPQHF
TRBJ1-1	NA	NA	TRBV6-6	TGTGCCAGCAGTTACACACCGATGAACACTGAAGCTTTCTTT	CASSYTPMNTEAFF
TRBJ2-5	few	NA	TRBV5-1	TGCGCCAGCAGCGCGGGACTTCTCAGAGCGATTGCGGAGACCCAGTACTTC	CASSAGLLRAIAETQYF
TRBJ1-6	once	NA	TRBV7-9	TGTGCCAGCAGCCGGGGACGAGAAAATTCACCCCTCCACTTT	CASSRGRENSPLHF
TRBJ1-5	few	NA	TRBV5-8	TGTGCCAGCAGCTTTGGGGGTAGCAATCAGCCCCAGCATTTT	CASSFGGSNQPQHF
TRBJ1-1	NA	NA	TRBV5-6	TGTGCCAGCAGCTTGGAATGGCGTATGAACACTGAAGCTTTCTTT	CASSLEWRMNTEAFF
TRBJ2-7	few	NA	TRBV7-2	TGTGCCAGCAGCTTAGAAGGGTATTTGGGCTACGAGCAGTACTTC	CASSLEGYLGYEQYF
TRBJ2-5	NA	NA	TRBV9	TGTGCCAGCAGCGTAGCTCCACAGAAAGAGACCCAGTACTTC	CASSVAPQKETQYF
TRBJ2-1	NA	NA	TRBV6-1	TGTGCCAGCAGTGAATGGGGGCTAGGCGATGAGCAGTTCTTC	CASSEWGLGDEQFF
TRBJ1-5	NA	NA	TRBV2	TGTGCCAGCAGTGAAACAGGGATTCAGCATTTT	CASSETGIQHF
TRBJ2-1	NA	TRBD1	TRBV4-1	TGCGCCAGCAGCCAAGTCCCCCGCTCAGGGGGCAATGAGCAGTTCTTC	CASSQVPRSGGNEQFF
TRBJ2-2	NA	NA	TRBV2	TGTGCCAGCAGTGATCTAGAGGAGACGAACACCGGGGAGCTGTTTTTT	CASSDLEETNTGELFF